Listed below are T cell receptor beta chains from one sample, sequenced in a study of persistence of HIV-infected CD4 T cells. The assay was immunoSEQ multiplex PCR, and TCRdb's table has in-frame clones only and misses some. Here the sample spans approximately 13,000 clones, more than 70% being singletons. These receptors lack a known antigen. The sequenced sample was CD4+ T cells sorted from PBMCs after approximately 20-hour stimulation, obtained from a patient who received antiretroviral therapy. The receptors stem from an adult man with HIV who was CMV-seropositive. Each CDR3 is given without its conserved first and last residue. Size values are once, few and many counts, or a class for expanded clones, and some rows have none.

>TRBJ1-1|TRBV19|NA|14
ASSSGAYGGNTEAF
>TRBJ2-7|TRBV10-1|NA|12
ASSLKGTGVEQY
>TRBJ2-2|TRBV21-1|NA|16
ASSKASARGGFTGELF
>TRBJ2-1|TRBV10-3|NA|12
AISEWQRVNEQF
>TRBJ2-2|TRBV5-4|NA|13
ASSLPSLPTGELF
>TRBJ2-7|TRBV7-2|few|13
ASSLVAGGPYEQY
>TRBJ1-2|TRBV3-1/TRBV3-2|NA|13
ASSQGRGRLVGYT
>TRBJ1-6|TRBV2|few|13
ASSDTPGLGSPLH
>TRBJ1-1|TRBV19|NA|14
ASSIGVGRMNTEAF
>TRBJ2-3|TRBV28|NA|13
ASSLGGQSADTQY
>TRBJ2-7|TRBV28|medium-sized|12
ASRITGRIGEQY
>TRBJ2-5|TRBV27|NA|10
ASGKRRETQY
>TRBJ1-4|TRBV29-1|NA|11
SVGVRRDEKLF
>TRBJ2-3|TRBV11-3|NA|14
ASSNQGAGTTDTQY
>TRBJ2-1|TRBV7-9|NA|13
ASSFGGAAYNEQF
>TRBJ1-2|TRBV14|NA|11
ASSLERHYGYT
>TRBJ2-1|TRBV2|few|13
ASSEWQGAVGEQF
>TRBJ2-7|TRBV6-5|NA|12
ASSRDRGLNKQY
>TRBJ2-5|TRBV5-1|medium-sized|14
ASSLVGQGMYETQY
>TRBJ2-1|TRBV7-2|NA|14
ASSLGLAGGRAKQF
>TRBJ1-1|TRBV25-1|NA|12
ASSGGVVNTEAF
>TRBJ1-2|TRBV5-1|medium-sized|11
ASSLQQGEGYT
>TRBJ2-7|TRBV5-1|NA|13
ASSSAGASSYEQY
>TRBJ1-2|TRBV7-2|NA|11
ASSFTGNYGYT
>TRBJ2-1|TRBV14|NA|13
ASSPSPPFDNEQF
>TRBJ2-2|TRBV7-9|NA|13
ASRLNRGNTGELF
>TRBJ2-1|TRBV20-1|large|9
SASFARRGF
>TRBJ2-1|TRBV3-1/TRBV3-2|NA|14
ASSSPGSGGYNEQF
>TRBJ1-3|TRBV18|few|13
ASSPPGLNKNTIY
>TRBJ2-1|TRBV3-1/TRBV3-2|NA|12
ASSPSSVYNEQF
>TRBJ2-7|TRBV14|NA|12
ASSRRQGAYEQY
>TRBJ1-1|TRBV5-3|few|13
ARSIGQVMNTEAF